This T cell receptor (beta chain) is from a study of cytomegalovirus exposure and HLA in healthy donors. Study outcomes and limitations: Whilst most TCR sequences proved rare, a subset of public TCRs occurred across many donors. The listing of approximately 160 TCR beta chains classed them as cytomegalovirus-associated. Confirmation in vitro established that three CMV-associated chains were specific for CMV antigens.

Profiled with immunoSEQ multiplex PCR; TCRdb holds only in-frame clones, not every one. The table lists about 330,000 clones, roughly 90% of them singletons, with around 0.8% in the top ten. This clone was picked up a small number of times. Its antigen is undetermined. The CDR3 sequence is 13 residues long. CDR1 is MNHEY, CDR2 SVGAGI, per germline. V was trimmed by 8 bases and J by 7 bases, leaving 17 bases between them. V usage is TRBV6-5 and J usage is TRBJ1-1; D is undetermined. The specimen was PBMCs. The receptor comes from a woman younger than 35 in good health and CMV-seronegative. The CDR3 spells CASSWSSRSEAFF. The DNA for the CDR3 is TGTGCCAGCTCTTGGTCATCGCGGAGTGAAGCTTTCTTT.